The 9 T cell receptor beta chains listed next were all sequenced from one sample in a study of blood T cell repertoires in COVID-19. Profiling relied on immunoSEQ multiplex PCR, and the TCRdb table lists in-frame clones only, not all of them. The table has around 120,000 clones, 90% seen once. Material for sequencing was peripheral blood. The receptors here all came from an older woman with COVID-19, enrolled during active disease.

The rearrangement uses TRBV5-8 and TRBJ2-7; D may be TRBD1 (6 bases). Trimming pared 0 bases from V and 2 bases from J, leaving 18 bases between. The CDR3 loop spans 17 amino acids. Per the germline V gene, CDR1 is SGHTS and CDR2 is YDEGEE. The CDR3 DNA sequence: TGTGCCAGCAGCTTGGCCTTTGACACAGGGATCGCCTACGAGCAGTACTTC. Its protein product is CASSLAFDTGIAYEQYF.

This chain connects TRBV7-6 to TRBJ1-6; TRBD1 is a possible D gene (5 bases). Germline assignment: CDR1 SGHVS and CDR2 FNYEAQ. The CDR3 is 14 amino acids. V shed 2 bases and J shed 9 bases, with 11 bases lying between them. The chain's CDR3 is CASSLSQGGSPLHF. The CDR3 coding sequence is TGTGCCAGCAGCTTAAGTCAGGGCGGTTCACCCCTCCACTTT.

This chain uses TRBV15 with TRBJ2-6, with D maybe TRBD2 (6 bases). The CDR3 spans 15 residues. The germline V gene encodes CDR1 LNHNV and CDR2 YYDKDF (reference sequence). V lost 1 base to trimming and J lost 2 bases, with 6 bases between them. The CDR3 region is CATSRGGAGANVLTF. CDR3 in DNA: TGTGCCACCAGCAGAGGGGGGGCTGGGGCCAACGTCCTGACTTTC.

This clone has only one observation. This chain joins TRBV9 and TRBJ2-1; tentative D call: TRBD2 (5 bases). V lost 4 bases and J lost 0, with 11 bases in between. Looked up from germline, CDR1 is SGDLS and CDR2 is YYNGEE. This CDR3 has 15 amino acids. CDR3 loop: CASSPEGSSYNEQFF. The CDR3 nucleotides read TGTGCCAGCAGCCCCGAAGGGAGCTCCTACAATGAGCAGTTCTTC.

CDR3 protein: CSVHPTGRETQYF. CDR3 in DNA: TGCAGCGTTCACCCGACAGGCAGGGAGACCCAGTACTTC. This chain joins TRBV29-1 and TRBJ2-5; possibly TRBD1 for D (6 bases). The CDR3 contains 13 residues. V was shortened by 5 bases and J by 5 bases, with 15 bases between the two germline ends. Germline V gives CDR1 SQVTM, CDR2 ANQGSEA.

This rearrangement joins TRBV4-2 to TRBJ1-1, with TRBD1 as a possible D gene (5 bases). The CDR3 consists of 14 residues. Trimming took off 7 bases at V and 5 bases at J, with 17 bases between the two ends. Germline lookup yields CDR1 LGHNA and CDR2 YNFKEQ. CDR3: CASTGQSKGTEAFF. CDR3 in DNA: TGTGCCAGCACCGGACAATCCAAGGGGACTGAAGCTTTCTTT.

The CDR3 nucleotides are TGCGCCAGCAGCCCCTACGGTGAGGCAGGGCACAATGAGCAGTTCTTC. This codes for CASSPYGEAGHNEQFF. The V call is TRBV4-3, the J call TRBJ2-1, with D maybe TRBD1 (5 bases). Germline loops: CDR1 LGHNA, CDR2 YSLEER. The CDR3 has 16 residues. With 4 bases removed from V and 5 bases from J, the gap between germline ends came to 18 bases.

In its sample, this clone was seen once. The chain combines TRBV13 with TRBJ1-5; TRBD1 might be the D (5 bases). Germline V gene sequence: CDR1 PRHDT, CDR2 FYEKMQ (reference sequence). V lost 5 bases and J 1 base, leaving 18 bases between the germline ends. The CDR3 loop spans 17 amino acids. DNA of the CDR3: TGTGCCAGCAGCCTAAGAAAGGGGTTTTGGAGCAATCAGCCCCAGCATTTT. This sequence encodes CASSLRKGFWSNQPQHF.

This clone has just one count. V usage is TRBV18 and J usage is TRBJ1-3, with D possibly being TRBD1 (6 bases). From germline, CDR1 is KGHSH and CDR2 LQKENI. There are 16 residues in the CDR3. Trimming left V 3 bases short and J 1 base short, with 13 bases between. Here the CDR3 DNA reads TGTGCCAGCTCACCTATAGGACAGCCTTCTGGAAACACCATATATTTT. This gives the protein CASSPIGQPSGNTIYF.